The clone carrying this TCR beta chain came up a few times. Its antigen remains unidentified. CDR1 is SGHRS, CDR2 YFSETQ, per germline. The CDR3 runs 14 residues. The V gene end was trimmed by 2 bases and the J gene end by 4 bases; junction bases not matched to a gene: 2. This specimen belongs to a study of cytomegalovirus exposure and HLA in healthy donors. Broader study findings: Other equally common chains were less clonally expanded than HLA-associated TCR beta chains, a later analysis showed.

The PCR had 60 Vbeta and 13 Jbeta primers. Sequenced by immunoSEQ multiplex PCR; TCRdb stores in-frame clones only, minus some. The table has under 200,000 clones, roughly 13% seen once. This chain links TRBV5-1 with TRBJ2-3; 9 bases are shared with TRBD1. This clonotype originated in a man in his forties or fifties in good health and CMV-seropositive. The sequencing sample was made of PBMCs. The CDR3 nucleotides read TGCGCCAGCAGCTTCGGACAGGGGCCAGATACGCAGTATTTT. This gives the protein CASSFGQGPDTQYF.